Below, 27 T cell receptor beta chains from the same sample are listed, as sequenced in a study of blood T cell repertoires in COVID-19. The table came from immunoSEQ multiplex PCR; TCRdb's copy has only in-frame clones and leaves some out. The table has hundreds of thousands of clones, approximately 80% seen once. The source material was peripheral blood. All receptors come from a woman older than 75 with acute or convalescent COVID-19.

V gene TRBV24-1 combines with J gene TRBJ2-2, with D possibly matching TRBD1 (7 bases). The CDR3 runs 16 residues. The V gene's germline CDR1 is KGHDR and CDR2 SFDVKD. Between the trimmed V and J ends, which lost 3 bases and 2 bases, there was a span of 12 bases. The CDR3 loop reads CATSDPQGGNTGELFF. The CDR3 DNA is TGTGCCACCAGTGATCCTCAGGGGGGCAACACCGGGGAGCTGTTTTTT.

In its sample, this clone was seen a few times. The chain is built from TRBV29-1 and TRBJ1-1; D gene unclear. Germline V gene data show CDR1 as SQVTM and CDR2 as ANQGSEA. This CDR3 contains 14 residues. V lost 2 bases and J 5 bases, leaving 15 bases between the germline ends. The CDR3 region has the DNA TGCAGCGTTGAAACGGCCCCGGGGAGGACTGAAGCTTTCTTT. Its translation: CSVETAPGRTEAFF.

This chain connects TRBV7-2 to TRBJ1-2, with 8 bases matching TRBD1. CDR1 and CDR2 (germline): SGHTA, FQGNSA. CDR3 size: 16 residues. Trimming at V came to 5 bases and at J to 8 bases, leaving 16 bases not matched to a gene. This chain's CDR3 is CASSLNSGGLILGYTF. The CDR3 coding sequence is TGTGCCAGCAGCCTCAATTCAGGGGGCTTAATTCTAGGCTACACCTTC.

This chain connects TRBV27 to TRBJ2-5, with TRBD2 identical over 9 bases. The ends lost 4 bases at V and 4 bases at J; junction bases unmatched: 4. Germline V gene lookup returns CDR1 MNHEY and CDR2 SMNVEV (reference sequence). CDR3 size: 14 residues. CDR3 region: CASSSQLAGETQYF. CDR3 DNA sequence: TGTGCCAGCAGTTCGCAACTAGCGGGAGAGACCCAGTACTTC.

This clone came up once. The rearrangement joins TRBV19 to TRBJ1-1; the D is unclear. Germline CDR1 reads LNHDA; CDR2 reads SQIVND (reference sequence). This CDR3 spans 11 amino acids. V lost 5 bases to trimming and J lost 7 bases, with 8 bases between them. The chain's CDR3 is CASSSGIEAFF. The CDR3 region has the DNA TGTGCCAGTAGTTCGGGGATTGAAGCTTTCTTT.

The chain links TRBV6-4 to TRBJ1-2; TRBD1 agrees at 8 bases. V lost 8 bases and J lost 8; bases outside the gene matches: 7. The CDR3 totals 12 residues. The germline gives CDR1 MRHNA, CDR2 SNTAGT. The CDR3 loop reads CASGDRGLGYTF. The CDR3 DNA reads TGTGCCAGCGGAGACAGGGGTCTGGGCTACACCTTC.

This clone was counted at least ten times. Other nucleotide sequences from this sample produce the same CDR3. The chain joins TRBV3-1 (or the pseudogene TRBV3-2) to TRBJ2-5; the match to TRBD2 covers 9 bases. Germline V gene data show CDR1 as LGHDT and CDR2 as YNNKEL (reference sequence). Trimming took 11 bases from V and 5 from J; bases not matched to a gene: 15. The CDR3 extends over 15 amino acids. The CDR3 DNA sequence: TGTGCCCGCATGGGGCGGGGGGGCGGCGCGGAGACCCAGTACTTC. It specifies CARMGRGGGAETQYF.

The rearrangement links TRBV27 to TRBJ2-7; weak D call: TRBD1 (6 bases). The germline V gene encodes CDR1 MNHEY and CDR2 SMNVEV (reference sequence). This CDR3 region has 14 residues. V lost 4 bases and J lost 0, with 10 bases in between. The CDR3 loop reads CASSSRQASYEQYF. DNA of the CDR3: TGTGCCAGCAGTTCCCGACAGGCCTCCTACGAGCAGTACTTC.

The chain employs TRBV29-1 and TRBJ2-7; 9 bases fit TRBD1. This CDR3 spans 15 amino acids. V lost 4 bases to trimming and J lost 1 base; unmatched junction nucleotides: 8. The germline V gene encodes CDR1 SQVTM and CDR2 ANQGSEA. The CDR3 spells CSVGLRGTGSYEQYF. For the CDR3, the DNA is TGCAGCGTTGGATTGAGGGGGACAGGGTCCTACGAGCAGTACTTC.

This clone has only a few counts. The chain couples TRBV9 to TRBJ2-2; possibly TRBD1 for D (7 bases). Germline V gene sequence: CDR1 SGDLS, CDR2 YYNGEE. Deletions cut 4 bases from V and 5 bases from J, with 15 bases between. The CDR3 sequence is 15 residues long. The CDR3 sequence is CASSPGGLTTGELFF. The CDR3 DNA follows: TGTGCCAGCAGCCCAGGGGGACTTACAACCGGGGAGCTGTTTTTT.

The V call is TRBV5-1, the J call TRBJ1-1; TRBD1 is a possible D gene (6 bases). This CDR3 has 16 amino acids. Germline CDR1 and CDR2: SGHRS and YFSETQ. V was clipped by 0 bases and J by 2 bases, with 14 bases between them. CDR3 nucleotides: TGCGCCAGCAGCTTGGGAACAGGGAGGGGCAACACTGAAGCTTTCTTT. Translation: CASSLGTGRGNTEAFF.

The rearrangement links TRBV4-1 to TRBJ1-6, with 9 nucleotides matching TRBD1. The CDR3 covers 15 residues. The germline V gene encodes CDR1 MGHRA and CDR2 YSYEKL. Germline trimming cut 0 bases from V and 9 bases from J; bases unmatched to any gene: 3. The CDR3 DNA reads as TGCGCCAGCAGCCAAGAGGGGACAGGGATTTCACCCCTCCACTTT. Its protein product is CASSQEGTGISPLHF.

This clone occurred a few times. The CDR3 sequence: CASIKSGGNQPQHF. The DNA for the CDR3 is TGTGCCAGCATTAAGAGCGGTGGCAATCAGCCCCAGCATTTT. The chain has TRBV28 and TRBJ1-5; D unclear. CDR1 and CDR2 (germline): MDHEN, SYDVKM. The CDR3 spans 14 residues. The ends were cut back, 7 bases at V and 2 bases at J, with 12 bases in the middle.

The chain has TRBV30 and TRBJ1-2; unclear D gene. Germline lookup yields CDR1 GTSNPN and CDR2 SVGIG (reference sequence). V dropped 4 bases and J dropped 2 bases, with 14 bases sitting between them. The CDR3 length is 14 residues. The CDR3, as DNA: TGTGCCTGGACCCCCCTTAGCGTGAACTATGGCTACACCTTC. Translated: CAWTPLSVNYGYTF.

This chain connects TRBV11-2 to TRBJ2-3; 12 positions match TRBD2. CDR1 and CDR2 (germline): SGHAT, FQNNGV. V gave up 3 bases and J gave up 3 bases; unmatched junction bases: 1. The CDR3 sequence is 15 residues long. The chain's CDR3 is CASSFLAGGTDTQYF. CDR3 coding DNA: TGTGCCAGCAGCTTCCTAGCGGGAGGGACAGATACGCAGTATTTT.

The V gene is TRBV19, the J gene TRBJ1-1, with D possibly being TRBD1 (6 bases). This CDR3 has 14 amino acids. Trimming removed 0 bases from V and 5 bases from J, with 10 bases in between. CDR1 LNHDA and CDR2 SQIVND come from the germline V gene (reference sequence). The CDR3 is CASSIDTRGTEAFF. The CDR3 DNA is TGTGCCAGTAGTATAGATACAAGGGGGACTGAAGCTTTCTTT.

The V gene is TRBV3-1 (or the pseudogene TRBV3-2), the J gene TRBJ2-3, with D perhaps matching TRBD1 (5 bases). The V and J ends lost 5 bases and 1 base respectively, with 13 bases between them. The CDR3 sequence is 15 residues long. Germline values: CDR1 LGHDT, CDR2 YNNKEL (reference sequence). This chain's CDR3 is CASSSTGVGTDTQYF. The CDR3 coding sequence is TGTGCCAGCAGCTCAACAGGCGTCGGCACAGATACGCAGTATTTT.

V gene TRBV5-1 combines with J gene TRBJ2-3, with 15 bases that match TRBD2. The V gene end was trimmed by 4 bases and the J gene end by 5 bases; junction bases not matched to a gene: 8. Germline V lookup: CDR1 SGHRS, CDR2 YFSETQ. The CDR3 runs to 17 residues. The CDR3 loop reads CASSQRTSGGAGDTQYF. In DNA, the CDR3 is TGCGCCAGCAGCCAACGGACTAGCGGGGGGGCAGGAGATACGCAGTATTTT.

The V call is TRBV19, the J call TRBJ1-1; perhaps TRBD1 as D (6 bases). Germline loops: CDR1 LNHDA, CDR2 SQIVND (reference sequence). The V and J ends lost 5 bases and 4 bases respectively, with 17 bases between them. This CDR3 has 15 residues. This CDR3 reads CASSSTGIRLTEAFF. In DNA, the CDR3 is TGTGCCAGTAGTTCGACAGGCATCCGGCTCACTGAAGCTTTCTTT.

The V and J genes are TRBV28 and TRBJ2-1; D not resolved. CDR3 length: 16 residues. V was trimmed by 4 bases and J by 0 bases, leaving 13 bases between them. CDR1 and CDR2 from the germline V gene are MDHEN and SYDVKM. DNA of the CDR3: TGTGCCAGCAGTTCCCGCGCCCCGAGCTCCTACAATGAGCAGTTCTTC. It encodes CASSSRAPSSYNEQFF.

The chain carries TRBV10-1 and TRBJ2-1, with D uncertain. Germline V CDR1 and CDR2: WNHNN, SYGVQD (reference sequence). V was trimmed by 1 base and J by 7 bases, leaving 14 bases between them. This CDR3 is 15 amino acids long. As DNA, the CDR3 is TGCGCCAGCAGTGAGTTCTCTATTCCGAGTAATGAGCAGTTCTTC. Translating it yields CASSEFSIPSNEQFF.

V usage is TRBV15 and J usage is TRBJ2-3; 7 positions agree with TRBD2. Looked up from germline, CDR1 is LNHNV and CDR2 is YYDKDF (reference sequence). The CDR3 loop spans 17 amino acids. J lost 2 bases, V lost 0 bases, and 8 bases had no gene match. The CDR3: CATSRDLGLLNTDTQYF. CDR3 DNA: TGTGCCACCAGCAGAGATCTGGGACTACTTAACACAGATACGCAGTATTTT.

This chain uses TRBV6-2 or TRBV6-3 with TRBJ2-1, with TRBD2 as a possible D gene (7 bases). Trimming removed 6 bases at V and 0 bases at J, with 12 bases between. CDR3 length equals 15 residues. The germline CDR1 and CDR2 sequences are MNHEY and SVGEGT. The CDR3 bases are TGTGCCAGCAGCACTCGGGGGGCCTCCTACAATGAGCAGTTCTTC. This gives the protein CASSTRGASYNEQFF.

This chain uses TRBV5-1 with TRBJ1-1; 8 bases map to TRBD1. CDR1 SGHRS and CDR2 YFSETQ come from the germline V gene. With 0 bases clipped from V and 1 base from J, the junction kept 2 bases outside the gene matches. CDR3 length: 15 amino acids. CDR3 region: CASSLGGQANTEAFF. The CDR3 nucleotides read TGCGCCAGCAGCTTGGGGGGACAGGCGAACACTGAAGCTTTCTTT.

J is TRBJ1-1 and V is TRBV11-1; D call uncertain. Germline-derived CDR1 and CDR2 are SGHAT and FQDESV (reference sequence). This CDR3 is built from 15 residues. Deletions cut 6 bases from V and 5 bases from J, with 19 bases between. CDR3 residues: CASRTGTFKPTEAFF. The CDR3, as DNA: TGTGCCAGCAGGACTGGCACGTTCAAACCAACTGAAGCTTTCTTT.

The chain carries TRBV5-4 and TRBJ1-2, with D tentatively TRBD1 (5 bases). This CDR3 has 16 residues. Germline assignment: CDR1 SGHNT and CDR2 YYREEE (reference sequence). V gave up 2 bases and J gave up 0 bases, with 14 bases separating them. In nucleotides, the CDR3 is TGTGCCAGCAGCTTTGCTGGGGGGAGAGCTAACTATGGCTACACCTTC. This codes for CASSFAGGRANYGYTF. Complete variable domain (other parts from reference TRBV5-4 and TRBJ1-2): ETGVTQSPTHLIKTRGQQVTLRCSSQSGHNTVSWYQQALGQGPQFIFQYYREEENGRGNFPPRFSGLQFPNYSSELNVNALELDDSALYLCASSFAGGRANYGYTFGSGTRLTVV.

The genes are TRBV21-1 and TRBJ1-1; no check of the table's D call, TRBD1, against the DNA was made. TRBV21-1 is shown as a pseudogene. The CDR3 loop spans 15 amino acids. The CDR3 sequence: CASSNPGQGLTEAFF. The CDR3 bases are TGTGCCAGCAGCAATCCGGGACAGGGCTTGACTGAAGCTTTCTTT.